The clone carrying this T cell receptor (beta chain) was recorded once. Its target is unknown. This sample is drawn from a study of cytomegalovirus exposure and HLA in healthy donors. With 60 Vbeta and 13 Jbeta primers, the PCR was carried out. The assay was immunoSEQ multiplex PCR, and TCRdb's table has in-frame clones only and misses some. In the table there are under 150,000 clones, approximately 80% of which are singletons. General study findings and limits: Later analysis identified a missense DCLRE1C variant that was linked to TCR beta V- and J-gene trimming.

Germline values: CDR1 SGHTA, CDR2 FQGNSA. V was clipped by 1 base and J by 2 bases, with 14 bases between them. The length of the CDR3 is 16 residues. The chain has TRBV7-2 and TRBJ1-1; D possibly corresponds to TRBD1 (5 bases). The TCR was taken from a woman in her late teens or twenties in good health and CMV-seronegative. Material: PBMCs. This CDR3 reads CASSLVTLGENTEAFF. Here the CDR3 DNA reads TGTGCCAGCAGCTTAGTAACTTTAGGGGAAAACACTGAAGCTTTCTTT.